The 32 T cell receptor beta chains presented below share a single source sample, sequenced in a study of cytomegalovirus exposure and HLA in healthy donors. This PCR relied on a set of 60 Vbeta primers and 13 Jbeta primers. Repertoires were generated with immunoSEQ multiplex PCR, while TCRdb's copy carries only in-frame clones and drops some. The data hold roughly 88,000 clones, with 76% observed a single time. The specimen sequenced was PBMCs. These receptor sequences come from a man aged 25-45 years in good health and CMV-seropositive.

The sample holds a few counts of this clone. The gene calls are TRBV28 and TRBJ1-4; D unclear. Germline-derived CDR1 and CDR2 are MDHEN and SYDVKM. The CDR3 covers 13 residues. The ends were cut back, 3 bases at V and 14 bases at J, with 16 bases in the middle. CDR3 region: CASSFGGVRLLFF. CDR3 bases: TGTGCCAGCAGTTTTGGTGGCGTGAGACTGCTGTTTTTT.

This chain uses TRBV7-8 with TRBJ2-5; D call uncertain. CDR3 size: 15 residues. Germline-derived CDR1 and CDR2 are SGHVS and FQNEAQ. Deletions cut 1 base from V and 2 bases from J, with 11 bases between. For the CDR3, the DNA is TGTGCCAGCAGCTTAGAAGATCGAGATCAAGAGACCCAGTACTTC. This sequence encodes CASSLEDRDQETQYF.

In DNA, the CDR3 is TGTGCCAGCAGCTTGGGGACAGAACCCTCACCCCTCCACTTT. It translates to CASSLGTEPSPLHF. The gene calls are TRBV5-8 and TRBJ1-6; tentatively, D is TRBD1 (6 bases). CDR1 is SGHTS and CDR2 is YDEGEE in the germline V gene. The CDR3 loop spans 14 amino acids. Trimming removed 0 bases at V and 10 bases at J, with 11 bases between.

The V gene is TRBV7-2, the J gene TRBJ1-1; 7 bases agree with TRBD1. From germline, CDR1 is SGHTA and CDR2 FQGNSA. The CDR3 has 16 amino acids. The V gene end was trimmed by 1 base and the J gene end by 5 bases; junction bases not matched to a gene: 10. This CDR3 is CASSLEPQGSGTEAFF. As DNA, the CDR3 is TGTGCCAGCAGCTTAGAGCCACAGGGGTCGGGGACTGAAGCTTTCTTT.

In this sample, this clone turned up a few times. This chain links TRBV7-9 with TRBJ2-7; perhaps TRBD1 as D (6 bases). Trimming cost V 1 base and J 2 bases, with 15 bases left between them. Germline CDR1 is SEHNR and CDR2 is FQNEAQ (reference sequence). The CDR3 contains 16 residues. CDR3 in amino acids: CASSLDTRGKTYEQYV. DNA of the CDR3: TGTGCCAGCAGCTTAGATACTAGGGGGAAGACCTACGAGCAGTACGTC.

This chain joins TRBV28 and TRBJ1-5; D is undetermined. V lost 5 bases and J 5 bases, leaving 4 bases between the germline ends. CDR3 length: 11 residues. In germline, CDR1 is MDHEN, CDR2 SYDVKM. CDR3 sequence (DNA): TGTGCCAGCAGTCTAGATCAGCCCCAGCATTTT. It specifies CASSLDQPQHF.

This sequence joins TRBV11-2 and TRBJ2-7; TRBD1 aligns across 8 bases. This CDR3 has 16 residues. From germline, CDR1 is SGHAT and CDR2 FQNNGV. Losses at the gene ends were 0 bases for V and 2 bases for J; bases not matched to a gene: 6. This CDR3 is CASSLESMTGAYEQYV. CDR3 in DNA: TGTGCCAGCAGCTTAGAGTCAATGACAGGGGCCTACGAGCAGTACGTC.

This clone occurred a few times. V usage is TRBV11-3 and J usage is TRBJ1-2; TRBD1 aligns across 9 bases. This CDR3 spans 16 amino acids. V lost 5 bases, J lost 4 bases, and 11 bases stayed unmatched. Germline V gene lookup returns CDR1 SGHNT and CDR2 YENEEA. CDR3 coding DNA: TGTGCCAGCAGCCTGATGACCGGGACAGGGTCCTATGGCTACACCTTC. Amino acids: CASSLMTGTGSYGYTF. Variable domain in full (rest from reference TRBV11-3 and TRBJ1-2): EAGVVQSPRYKIIEKKQPVAFWCNPISGHNTLYWYLQNLGQGPELLIRYENEEAVDDSQLPKDRFSAERLKGVDSTLKIQPAELGDSAVYLCASSLMTGTGSYGYTFGSGTRLTVV.

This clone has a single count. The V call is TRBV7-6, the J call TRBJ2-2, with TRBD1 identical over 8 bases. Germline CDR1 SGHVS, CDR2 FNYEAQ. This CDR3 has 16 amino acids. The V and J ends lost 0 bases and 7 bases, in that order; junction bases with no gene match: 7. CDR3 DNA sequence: TGTGCCAGCAGCTTAGCACCGGGACAGGAGTTCGGGGAGCTGTTTTTT. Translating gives CASSLAPGQEFGELFF.

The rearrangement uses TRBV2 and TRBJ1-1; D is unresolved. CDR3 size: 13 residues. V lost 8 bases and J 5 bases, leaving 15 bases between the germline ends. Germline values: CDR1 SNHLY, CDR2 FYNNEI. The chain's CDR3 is CASSREIRTEAFF. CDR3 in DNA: TGTGCCAGCTCCCGGGAGATAAGGACTGAAGCTTTCTTT. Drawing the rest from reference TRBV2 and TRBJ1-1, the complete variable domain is EPEVTQTPSHQVTQMGQEVILRCVPISNHLYFYWYRQILGQKVEFLVSFYNNEISEKSEIFDDQFSVERPDGSNFTLKIRSTKLEDSAMYFCASSREIRTEAFFGQGTRLTVV.

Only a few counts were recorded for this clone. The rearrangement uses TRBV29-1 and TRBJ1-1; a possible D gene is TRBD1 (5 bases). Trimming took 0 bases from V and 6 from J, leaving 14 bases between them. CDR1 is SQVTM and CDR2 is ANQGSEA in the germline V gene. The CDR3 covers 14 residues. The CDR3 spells CSVEDRGGVAEAFF. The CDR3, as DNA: TGCAGCGTTGAAGATCGGGGGGGGGTAGCTGAAGCTTTCTTT.

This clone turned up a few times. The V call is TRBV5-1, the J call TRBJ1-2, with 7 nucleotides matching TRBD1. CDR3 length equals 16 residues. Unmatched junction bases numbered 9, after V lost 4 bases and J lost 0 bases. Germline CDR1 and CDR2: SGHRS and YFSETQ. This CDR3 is CASSIGNRGANYGYTF. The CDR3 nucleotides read TGCGCCAGCAGCATAGGGAACAGGGGCGCTAACTATGGCTACACCTTC.

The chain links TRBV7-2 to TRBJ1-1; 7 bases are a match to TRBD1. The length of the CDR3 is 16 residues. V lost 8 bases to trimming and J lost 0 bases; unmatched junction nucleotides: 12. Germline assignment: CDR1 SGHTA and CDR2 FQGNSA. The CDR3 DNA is TGTGCCAGCTTAGGACAGGCGCCACCTCTGAACACTGAAGCTTTCTTT. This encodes CASLGQAPPLNTEAFF.

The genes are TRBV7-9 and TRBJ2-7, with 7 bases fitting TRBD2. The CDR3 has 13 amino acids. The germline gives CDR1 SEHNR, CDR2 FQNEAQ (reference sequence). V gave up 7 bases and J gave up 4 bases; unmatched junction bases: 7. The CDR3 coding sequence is TGTGCCAGCAAAGAGGCTAGCGGTTACGAGCAGTACTTC. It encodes CASKEASGYEQYF.

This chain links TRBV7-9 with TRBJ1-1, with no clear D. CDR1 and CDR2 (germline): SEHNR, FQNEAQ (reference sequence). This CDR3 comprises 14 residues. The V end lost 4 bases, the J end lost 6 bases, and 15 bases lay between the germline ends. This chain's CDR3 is CASSSQIQVAEAFF. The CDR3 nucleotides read TGTGCCAGCAGCTCCCAGATACAAGTGGCTGAAGCTTTCTTT.

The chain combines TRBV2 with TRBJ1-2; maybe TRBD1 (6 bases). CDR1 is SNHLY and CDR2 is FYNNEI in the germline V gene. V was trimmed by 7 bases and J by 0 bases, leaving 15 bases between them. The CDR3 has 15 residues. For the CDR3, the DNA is TGTGCCAGCATCCCGAGCAGGGGCTCTAACTATGGCTACACCTTC. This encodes CASIPSRGSNYGYTF.

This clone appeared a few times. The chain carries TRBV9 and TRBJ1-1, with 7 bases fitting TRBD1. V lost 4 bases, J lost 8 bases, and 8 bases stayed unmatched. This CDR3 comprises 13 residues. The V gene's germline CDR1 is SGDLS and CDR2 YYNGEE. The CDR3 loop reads CASSITGVAEAFF. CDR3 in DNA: TGTGCCAGCAGCATCACAGGGGTTGCGGAAGCTTTCTTT. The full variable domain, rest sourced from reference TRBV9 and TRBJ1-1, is DSGVTQTPKHLITATGQRVTLRCSPRSGDLSVYWYQQSLDQGLQFLIQYYNGEERAKGNILERFSAQQFPDLHSELNLSSLELGDSALYFCASSITGVAEAFFGQGTRLTVV.

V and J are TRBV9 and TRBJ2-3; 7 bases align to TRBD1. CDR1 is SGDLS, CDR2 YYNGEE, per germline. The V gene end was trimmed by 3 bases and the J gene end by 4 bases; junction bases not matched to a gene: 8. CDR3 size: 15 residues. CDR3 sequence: CASSASGGMADTQYF. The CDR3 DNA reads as TGTGCCAGCAGCGCATCAGGGGGAATGGCAGATACGCAGTATTTT.

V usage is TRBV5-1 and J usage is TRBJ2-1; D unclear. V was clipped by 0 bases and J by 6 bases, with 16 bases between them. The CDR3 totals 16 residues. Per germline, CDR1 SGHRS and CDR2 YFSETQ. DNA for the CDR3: TGCGCCAGCAGCTTGGCCGGCAATGCGGCAGCCAATGAGCAGTTCTTC. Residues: CASSLAGNAAANEQFF. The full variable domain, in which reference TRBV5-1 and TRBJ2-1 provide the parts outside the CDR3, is KAGVTQTPRYLIKTRGQQVTLSCSPISGHRSVSWYQQTPGQGLQFLFEYFSETQRNKGNFPGRFSGRQFSNSRSEMNVSTLELGDSALYLCASSLAGNAAANEQFFGPGTRLTVL.

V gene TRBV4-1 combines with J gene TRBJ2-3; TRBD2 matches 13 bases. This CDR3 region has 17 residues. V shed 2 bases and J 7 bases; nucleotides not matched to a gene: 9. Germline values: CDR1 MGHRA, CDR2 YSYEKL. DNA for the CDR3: TGCGCCAGCAGCCAACAGGCCACTAGCGGGGGGGCTTATACGCAGTATTTT. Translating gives CASSQQATSGGAYTQYF.

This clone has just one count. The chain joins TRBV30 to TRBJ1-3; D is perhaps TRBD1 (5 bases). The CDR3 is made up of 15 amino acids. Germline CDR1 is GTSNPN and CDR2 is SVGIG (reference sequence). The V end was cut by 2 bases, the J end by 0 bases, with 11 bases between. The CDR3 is CAWSPDTRSGNTIYF. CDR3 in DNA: TGTGCCTGGAGTCCGGACACTCGCTCTGGAAACACCATATATTTT.

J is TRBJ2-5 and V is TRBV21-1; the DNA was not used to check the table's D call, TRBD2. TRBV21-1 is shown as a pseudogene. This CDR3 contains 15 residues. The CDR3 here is CASSSYRGKEETQYF. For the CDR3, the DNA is TGTGCCAGCAGCAGCTATCGGGGAAAAGAGGAGACCCAGTACTTC.

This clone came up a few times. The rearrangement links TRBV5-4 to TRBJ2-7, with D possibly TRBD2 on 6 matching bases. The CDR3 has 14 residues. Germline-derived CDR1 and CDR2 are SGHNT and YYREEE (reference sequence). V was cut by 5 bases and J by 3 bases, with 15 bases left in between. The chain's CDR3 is CASSPNLGLYEQYV. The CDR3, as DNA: TGTGCCAGCAGTCCCAACCTGGGACTCTACGAGCAGTACGTC.

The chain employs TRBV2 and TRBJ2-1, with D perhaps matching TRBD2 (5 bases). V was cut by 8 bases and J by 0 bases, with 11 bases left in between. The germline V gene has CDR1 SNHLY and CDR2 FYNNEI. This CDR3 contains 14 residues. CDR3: CASRTDSSYNEQFF. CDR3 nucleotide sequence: TGTGCCAGCCGGACTGATAGCTCCTACAATGAGCAGTTCTTC. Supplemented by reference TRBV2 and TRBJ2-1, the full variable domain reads EPEVTQTPSHQVTQMGQEVILRCVPISNHLYFYWYRQILGQKVEFLVSFYNNEISEKSEIFDDQFSVERPDGSNFTLKIRSTKLEDSAMYFCASRTDSSYNEQFFGPGTRLTVL.

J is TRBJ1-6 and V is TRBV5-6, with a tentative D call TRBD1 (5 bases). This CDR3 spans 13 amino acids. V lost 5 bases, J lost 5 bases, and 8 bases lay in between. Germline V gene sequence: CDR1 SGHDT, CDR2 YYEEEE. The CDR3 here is CASSVDNNSPLHF. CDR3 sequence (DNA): TGTGCCAGCAGTGTGGACAATAATTCACCCCTCCACTTT.

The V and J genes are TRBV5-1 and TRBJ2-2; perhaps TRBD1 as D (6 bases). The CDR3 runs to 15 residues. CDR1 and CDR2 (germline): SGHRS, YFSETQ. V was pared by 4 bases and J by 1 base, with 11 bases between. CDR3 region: CASSPSTGNTGELFF. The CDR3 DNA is TGCGCCAGCAGCCCATCGACAGGGAACACCGGGGAGCTGTTTTTT.

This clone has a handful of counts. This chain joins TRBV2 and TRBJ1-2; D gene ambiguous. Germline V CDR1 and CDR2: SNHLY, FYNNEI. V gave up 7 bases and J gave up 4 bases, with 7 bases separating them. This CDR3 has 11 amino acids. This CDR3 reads CASKEIYGYTF. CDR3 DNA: TGTGCCAGCAAAGAGATCTATGGCTACACCTTC.

The CDR3 spells CATRGETSYEQYF. CDR3 bases: TGTGCCACCAGGGGAGAAACCTCCTACGAGCAGTACTTC. V is TRBV28 and J is TRBJ2-7; weak D call: TRBD1 (6 bases). Trimming removed 10 bases at V and 0 bases at J, with 13 bases between. The CDR3 is 13 residues long. Germline lookup yields CDR1 MDHEN and CDR2 SYDVKM.

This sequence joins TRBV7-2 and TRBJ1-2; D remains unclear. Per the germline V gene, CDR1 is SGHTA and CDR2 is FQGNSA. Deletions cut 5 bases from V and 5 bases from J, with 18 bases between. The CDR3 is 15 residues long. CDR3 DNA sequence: TGTGCCAGCAGCCCCTCCTCCGGGTCACGATATGGCTACACCTTC. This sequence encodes CASSPSSGSRYGYTF.

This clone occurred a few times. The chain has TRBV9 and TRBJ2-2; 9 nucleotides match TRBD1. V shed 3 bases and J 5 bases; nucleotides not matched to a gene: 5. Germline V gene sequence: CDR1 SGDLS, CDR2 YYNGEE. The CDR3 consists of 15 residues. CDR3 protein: CASSATTGGTGELFF. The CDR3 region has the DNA TGTGCCAGCAGCGCTACGACAGGGGGGACCGGGGAGCTGTTTTTT.

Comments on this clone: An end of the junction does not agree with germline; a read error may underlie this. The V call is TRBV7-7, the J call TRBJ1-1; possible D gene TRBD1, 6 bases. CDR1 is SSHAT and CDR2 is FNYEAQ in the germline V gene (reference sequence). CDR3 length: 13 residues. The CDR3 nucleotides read TGTGCTAGCAGCTTGGGACAGAACACTGAAGCTTTCTTT. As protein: CASSLGQNTEAFF. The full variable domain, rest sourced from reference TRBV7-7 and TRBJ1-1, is GAGVSQSPRYKVTKRGQDVTLRCDPISSHATLYWYQQALGQGPEFLTYFNYEAQPDKSGLPSDRFSAERPEGSISTLTIQRTEQRDSAMYRCASSLGQNTEAFFGQGTRLTVV.

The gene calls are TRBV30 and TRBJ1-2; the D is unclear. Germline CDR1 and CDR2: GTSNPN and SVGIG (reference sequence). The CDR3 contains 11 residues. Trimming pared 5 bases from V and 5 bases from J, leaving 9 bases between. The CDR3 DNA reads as TGTGCCTGGCAACCGGGGTATGGCTACACCTTC. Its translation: CAWQPGYGYTF.